This record looks at one T cell receptor beta chain sequence and its context. Its antigen remains unidentified. It has no much larger one-base neighbor in the sample; base qualities were not kept. At diagnosis, peripheral blood, uninvolved tumor-adjacent lung and tumor were collected and stored as a combination of fresh-frozen and FFPE material. For TCR repertoire profiling, blood samples were analyzed as peripheral blood mononuclear cells. TCR beta CDR3 regions were sequenced from DNA using the immunoSEQ Assay. As for how the authors treated the data: To compute T cell density, TCR beta template counts were normalized to usable DNA, which was estimated by amplifying housekeeping genes. Richness was estimated with the preseqR package, extrapolating to 400,000 templates for PBMC samples and 120,000 templates for tissue samples. Clonality was defined by subtracting Pielou's evenness from one. Differential abundance testing on productive amino-acid clonotypes, with a minimum total count of 5 and an alpha of 0.1, was used to identify tissue-enriched TCRs. The Jaccard Index and the Morisita Overlap Index were used to quantify repertoire overlap between compartments. GLIPH grouped TCR beta CDR3s together with public tetramer-defined viral CDR3s, and a viral motif had to include at least three viral sequences and show V-gene enrichment. TCRdb took over this immuneACCESS table, retaining in-frame rearrangements with V and J assigned. Such tables are incomplete; in checked studies, under half of the missing clones stem from an unresolved V gene, and the remainder is unexplained. V and J calls and clone size are given by that table; D and trimming were obtained from the DNA. The sample table lists around 94,000 clones, approximately 86% of them with a count of one. The ten most abundant clones make up more than 14% of the sample.

This entry is derived from a study of T cells in localized non-small cell lung cancer (dated by TCRdb to between 2020 and 2021). About the study as a whole: Comparing tumors with uninvolved tumor-adjacent lungs, the study looked at the T cell repertoires of a few hundred patients with early-stage NSCLC. Of the NSCLC patients, around 130 were male and approximately 110 were female, and the mean age was about 69 years. The cohort comprised around 250 treatment-naïve NSCLC patients with resected, localized lung tumors. What the work shows at the level of the full study, not this receptor alone: Uninvolved tumor-adjacent lung showed the highest T cell clonality, higher than tumor, which suggests more focused antigenic responses in the uninvolved tumor-adjacent lung. Because multi-region tumor sequencing was not done, intratumor heterogeneity could not be ruled out. Of the top 100 tumor clones, a median of 57 were detected in paired uninvolved adjacent lung; around 27 were also among that lung's top 100. Longer overall survival was associated with higher blood T cell density, whereas shorter survival was associated with higher adjacent-lung clonality. Because the study design was exploratory, TCR variables were selected using unadjusted p-values without false-discovery rate correction.

Trimming costs V 3 bases and J 7 bases, and their ends lie 7 bases apart. The germline V gene gives CDR1 as KGHSH and CDR2 as LQKENI. Taken from cysteine to phenylalanine, the CDR3 has 13 residues. Only CDR3 DNA is held: 39 bases, read in frame from base 1. Here the chain combines TRBV18 and TRBJ1-6; a confident D gene designation cannot be given. The sequence came from a man aged 35 to 70 with stage I squamous cell lung carcinoma. The specimen was peripheral blood, collected before any cancer treatment. The nucleotide sequence reads as follows: TGTGCCAGCTCACCGTCAGACAATTCACCCCTCCACTTT. This encodes CASSPSDNSPLHF.